This entry lists 28 T cell receptor beta chains sequenced from one sample in a study of blood T cell repertoires in COVID-19. Sequencing used immunoSEQ multiplex PCR; TCRdb keeps in-frame clones, though not all of them. The sample holds around 110,000 clones, 80% to 85% seen once. Sequenced material: peripheral blood. Source of these receptors: a man in his 70s with acute or convalescent COVID-19.

V usage is TRBV29-1 and J usage is TRBJ1-5, with 7 bases fitting TRBD1. The CDR3 sequence is 14 residues long. The germline gives CDR1 SQVTM, CDR2 ANQGSEA. The ends lost 7 bases at V and 11 bases at J; junction bases unmatched: 17. This CDR3 is CSATEDRLPSAQHF. CDR3 DNA sequence: TGCAGCGCTACTGAGGACAGGCTTCCTTCGGCCCAGCATTTT.

This clone was seen a single time. The chain couples TRBV2 to TRBJ1-6; no definite D call. This CDR3 spans 15 amino acids. Looked up from germline, CDR1 is SNHLY and CDR2 is FYNNEI. V was clipped by 2 bases and J by 9 bases, with 14 bases between them. The CDR3 nucleotides are TGTGCCAGCAGTGAATGGCTACCTCGGAGTTCACCCCTCCACTTT. Residues: CASSEWLPRSSPLHF.

This clone occurred a few times. The chain couples TRBV9 to TRBJ2-6; perhaps TRBD1 as D (7 bases). V lost 3 bases and J 1 base, leaving 20 bases between the germline ends. CDR3 length equals 19 residues. The germline gives CDR1 SGDLS, CDR2 YYNGEE. The CDR3 bases are TGTGCCAGCAGCGGATCCGGGGGACAGACCCCTTCTGGGGCCAACGTCCTGACTTTC. This codes for CASSGSGGQTPSGANVLTF.

This clone was counted a single time. This chain connects TRBV5-5 to TRBJ1-5, with TRBD1 as a possible D gene (5 bases). The CDR3 consists of 16 residues. Germline V gene lookup returns CDR1 SGHKS and CDR2 YYEKEE (reference sequence). V was pared by 2 bases and J by 4 bases, with 16 bases between. The CDR3 sequence: CASSFSWGEKNQPQHF. DNA of the CDR3: TGTGCCAGCAGCTTTAGTTGGGGGGAGAAAAATCAGCCCCAGCATTTT.

V usage is TRBV28 and J usage is TRBJ2-2; the D gene is possibly TRBD2 (5 bases). The germline V gene has CDR1 MDHEN and CDR2 SYDVKM. The CDR3 totals 15 residues. V was cut by 5 bases and J by 9 bases, with 19 bases left in between. CDR3 protein: CASSPPEGSARELFF. For the CDR3, the DNA is TGTGCCAGCAGTCCCCCAGAGGGATCGGCCCGGGAGCTGTTTTTT.

V usage is TRBV5-4 and J usage is TRBJ2-3, with 8 bases lining up with TRBD2. V trimming: 4 bases; J trimming: 0 bases; junction bases outside the gene matches: 4. The CDR3 is 15 amino acids. CDR1 and CDR2 from the germline V gene are SGHNT and YYREEE (reference sequence). CDR3 sequence reads: CASSISGISTDTQYF. For the CDR3, the DNA is TGTGCCAGCAGCATTAGCGGGATCAGCACAGATACGCAGTATTTT.

V gene TRBV6-6 combines with J gene TRBJ2-7; a possible D gene is TRBD2 (6 bases). The V gene's germline CDR1 is MNHNY and CDR2 SVGAGI (reference sequence). The CDR3 covers 12 residues. The V end lost 6 bases, the J end lost 0 bases, and 6 bases lay between the germline ends. The CDR3 here is CASRGGSYEQYF. The CDR3 DNA reads TGTGCCAGCAGGGGAGGCTCCTACGAGCAGTACTTC.

The chain combines TRBV5-4 with TRBJ2-4, with 8 bases fitting TRBD1. Germline CDR1 and CDR2: SGHNT and YYREEE (reference sequence). V shed 4 bases and J 2 bases; nucleotides not matched to a gene: 8. The CDR3 covers 16 residues. In DNA, the CDR3 is TGTGCCAGCAGCCTTGGACAGGGTGGAACCAAAAACATTCAGTACTTC. As protein: CASSLGQGGTKNIQYF.

The chain uses TRBV9 and TRBJ1-2, with D unresolved. V gave up 0 bases and J gave up 7 bases, with 10 bases separating them. The germline CDR1 and CDR2 sequences are SGDLS and YYNGEE. The length of the CDR3 is 13 residues. The CDR3 DNA reads as TGTGCCAGCAGCGTAGGAGGGCTGGGTGGCTACACCTTC. Protein product: CASSVGGLGGYTF.

This clone was seen more than once but under ten times. The genes are TRBV9 and TRBJ1-4, with D possibly TRBD1 on 6 matching bases. The CDR3 is 14 amino acids. Trimming took 0 bases from V and 10 from J, leaving 13 bases between them. Germline-derived CDR1 and CDR2 are SGDLS and YYNGEE. This CDR3 is CASSVEGGRGKLFF. For the CDR3, the DNA is TGTGCCAGCAGCGTAGAAGGGGGTCGTGGAAAACTGTTTTTT.

This sequence joins TRBV5-1 and TRBJ1-6; 8 bases fit TRBD1. The CDR3 is made up of 16 amino acids. With 4 bases clipped from V and 9 bases from J, the junction kept 12 bases outside the gene matches. CDR1 SGHRS and CDR2 YFSETQ come from the germline V gene. Here the CDR3 reads CASSAGQGAHGSPLHF. The CDR3 DNA sequence: TGCGCCAGCAGCGCAGGCCAGGGGGCGCACGGTTCACCCCTCCACTTT.

V is TRBV7-9 and J is TRBJ1-1; the match to TRBD1 covers 8 bases. CDR3 length: 14 amino acids. Germline CDR1 is SEHNR and CDR2 is FQNEAQ (reference sequence). V trimming: 1 base; J trimming: 10 bases; junction bases outside the gene matches: 8. For the CDR3, the DNA is TGTGCCAGCAGCTTAGAGGGGACAGGACTAGGAGCTTTCTTT. This sequence encodes CASSLEGTGLGAFF.

The chain links TRBV7-5 to TRBJ2-7; TRBD1 is taken as the D call from the table, unchecked against the DNA. TRBV7-5 is assigned pseudogene status. This CDR3 has 19 amino acids. The CDR3 DNA follows: TGTGCCAGAAGCTTAAGGGGACAGCGAACTACTACGAGCTCCTACGAGCAGTACTTC. This gives the protein CARSLRGQRTTTSSYEQYF.

The chain couples TRBV18 to TRBJ2-5; weak D call: TRBD2 (6 bases). Trimming took off 4 bases at V and 1 base at J, with 13 bases between the two ends. The CDR3 runs to 15 residues. Germline V CDR1 and CDR2: KGHSH, LQKENI. CDR3 sequence: CASSLTSSAQETQYF. Written as DNA, the CDR3 is TGTGCCAGCTCACTGACTTCTAGCGCCCAAGAGACCCAGTACTTC.

The chain employs TRBV4-1 and TRBJ1-5, with D perhaps matching TRBD1 (5 bases). V was shortened by 0 bases and J by 4 bases, with 22 bases between the two germline ends. Germline-derived CDR1 and CDR2 are MGHRA and YSYEKL. The CDR3 has 19 residues. The CDR3 nucleotides are TGCGCCAGCAGCCAAGATCCCCAATTCCTTAAAACAGGAAATCAGCCCCAGCATTTT. Translating gives CASSQDPQFLKTGNQPQHF.

This clone turned up a few times. The rearrangement links TRBV28 to TRBJ1-4, with D uncertain. Trimming cost V 3 bases and J 8 bases, with 7 bases left between them. Germline V gene sequence: CDR1 MDHEN, CDR2 SYDVKM. This CDR3 has 12 amino acids. The CDR3: CASSLKSEKLFF. CDR3 nucleotide sequence: TGTGCCAGCAGTTTGAAAAGCGAAAAACTGTTTTTT.

As DNA, the CDR3 is TGTGCCAGCAGCTTAGTGCTCGCGGGTCCCTACGAGCAGTACTTC. This sequence encodes CASSLVLAGPYEQYF. V gene TRBV7-8 combines with J gene TRBJ2-7, with D possibly matching TRBD2 (5 bases). V gave up 1 base and J gave up 2 bases, with 12 bases separating them. This CDR3 comprises 15 residues. Germline CDR1 is SGHVS and CDR2 is FQNEAQ.

This chain links TRBV10-3 with TRBJ1-1; unclear D gene. With 5 bases removed from V and 1 base from J, the gap between germline ends came to 8 bases. The germline V gene has CDR1 ENHRY and CDR2 SYGVKD. This CDR3 has 13 amino acids. The CDR3 sequence: CAISSQANTEAFF. The CDR3 coding sequence is TGTGCCATCAGTAGCCAGGCGAACACTGAAGCTTTCTTT.

The genes are TRBV4-2 and TRBJ1-6; TRBD1 matches 8 bases. This CDR3 comprises 16 residues. Germline V CDR1 and CDR2: LGHNA, YNFKEQ. V lost 1 base to trimming and J lost 8 bases; unmatched junction nucleotides: 7. This chain's CDR3 is CASSQVIRTGYSPLHF. CDR3 bases: TGTGCCAGCAGCCAAGTCATAAGGACAGGGTATTCACCCCTCCACTTT.

The chain is built from TRBV2 and TRBJ1-1, with D possibly matching TRBD1 (5 bases). The V gene's germline CDR1 is SNHLY and CDR2 FYNNEI. CDR3 size: 14 residues. V was cut by 6 bases and J by 0 bases, with 11 bases left in between. In DNA, the CDR3 is TGTGCCAGCAGGGGGCGGAAAATGAACACTGAAGCTTTCTTT. The encoded protein is CASRGRKMNTEAFF.

This clone was counted between two and nine times. The chain carries TRBV6-4 and TRBJ1-1; perhaps TRBD1 as D (6 bases). Trimming took off 3 bases at V and 6 bases at J, with 11 bases between the two ends. Germline lookup yields CDR1 MRHNA and CDR2 SNTAGT. This CDR3 has 13 residues. The CDR3 nucleotides are TGTGCCAGCAGTGAGAAGGGGGTGGCTGAAGCTTTCTTT. It codes for CASSEKGVAEAFF.

The chain couples TRBV5-1 to TRBJ2-2; D is undetermined. Trimming shortened V by 7 bases and J by 0 bases, and 10 bases separated the two germline ends. In germline, CDR1 is SGHRS, CDR2 YFSETQ. The CDR3 has 14 residues. CDR3 amino acids: CASGGSSNTGELFF. CDR3 bases: TGCGCCAGCGGCGGAAGTTCGAACACCGGGGAGCTGTTTTTT.

V usage is TRBV28 and J usage is TRBJ2-3, with 8 bases lining up with TRBD1. From germline, CDR1 is MDHEN and CDR2 SYDVKM. The CDR3 has 14 amino acids. V was clipped by 6 bases and J by 4 bases; unmatched bases: 6. The DNA of the CDR3 is TGTGCCAGCAGCCCAGGGGGCAGGGCAGATACGCAGTATTTT. This sequence encodes CASSPGGRADTQYF.

The V call is TRBV28, the J call TRBJ2-5; TRBD2 agrees at 10 bases. CDR1 is MDHEN, CDR2 SYDVKM, per germline. This CDR3 comprises 17 residues. With 3 bases clipped from V and 4 bases from J, the junction kept 11 bases outside the gene matches. The CDR3 sequence: CASSFGSGRAVSETQYF. The CDR3 nucleotides are TGTGCCAGCAGTTTCGGGAGCGGGAGGGCCGTATCAGAGACCCAGTACTTC.

The rearrangement links TRBV2 to TRBJ2-7, with D perhaps matching TRBD2 (6 bases). Germline V gene lookup returns CDR1 SNHLY and CDR2 FYNNEI. This CDR3 spans 17 amino acids. The V end was cut by 6 bases, the J end by 6 bases, with 27 bases between. The CDR3 nucleotides are TGTGCCAGCAGCGCGGGGAGCCTCCTAGCAGCTGCGGGCGAGCAGTACTTC. It specifies CASSAGSLLAAAGEQYF.

This clone was seen a few times. The J gene is TRBJ1-2, the V gene TRBV18; TRBD1 might be the D (5 bases). Germline V gene data show CDR1 as KGHSH and CDR2 as LQKENI. Trimming took off 2 bases at V and 6 bases at J, with 10 bases between the two ends. This CDR3 contains 13 residues. The CDR3, as DNA: TGTGCCAGCTCACCAATGACAGACAATGGCTACACCTTC. Translated: CASSPMTDNGYTF.

V is TRBV11-2 and J is TRBJ2-1; D is possibly TRBD2 (5 bases). This CDR3 is 12 amino acids long. Germline values: CDR1 SGHAT, CDR2 FQNNGV. The V and J ends lost 7 bases and 6 bases respectively, with 10 bases between them. CDR3 DNA sequence: TGTGCCAGCACCCTCCGGGGCAATGAGCAGTTCTTC. Translating gives CASTLRGNEQFF.

This chain links TRBV9 with TRBJ1-2, with TRBD1 as a possible D gene (5 bases). Trimming took 4 bases from V and 8 from J, leaving 21 bases between them. The germline V gene encodes CDR1 SGDLS and CDR2 YYNGEE. The CDR3 has 15 amino acids. Here the CDR3 DNA reads TGTGCCAGCAGCCTCGGATGGGGGATCGGGGGAGGCTACACCTTC. This sequence encodes CASSLGWGIGGGYTF.